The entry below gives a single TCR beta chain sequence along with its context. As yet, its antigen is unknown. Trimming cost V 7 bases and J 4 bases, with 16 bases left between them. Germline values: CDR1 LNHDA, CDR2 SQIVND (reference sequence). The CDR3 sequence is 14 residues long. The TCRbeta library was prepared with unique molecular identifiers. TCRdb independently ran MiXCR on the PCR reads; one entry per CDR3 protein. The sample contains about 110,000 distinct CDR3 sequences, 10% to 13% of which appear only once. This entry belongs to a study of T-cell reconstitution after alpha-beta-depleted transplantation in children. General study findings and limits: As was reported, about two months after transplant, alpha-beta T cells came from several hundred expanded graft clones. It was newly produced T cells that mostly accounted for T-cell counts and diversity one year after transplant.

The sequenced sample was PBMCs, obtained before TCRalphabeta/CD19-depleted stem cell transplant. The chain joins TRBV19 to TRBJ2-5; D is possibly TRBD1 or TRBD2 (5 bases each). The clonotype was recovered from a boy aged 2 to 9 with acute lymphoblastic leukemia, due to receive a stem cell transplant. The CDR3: CASNRGLSGETQYF. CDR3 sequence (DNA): TGTGCCAGTAACCGGGGCCTGAGTGGAGAGACCCAGTACTTC.